This TCR beta chain was captured in a study of post-analysis software for immune sequencing data. Study outcomes and limitations: Those samples that were prepared in the same batch co-clustered strongly by F measure. TRBV5-6, TRBV5-1 and TRBV20-1 were among a few TRBV segments more frequent in patients than controls. Patients with multiple sclerosis recorded significantly lower normalized Chao1 diversity than controls, the study found.

Details on this clonotype: Its antigen is unidentified.

There are 15 residues in the CDR3. CDR1 is MNHNY, CDR2 SVGAGI, per germline (reference sequence). V lost 2 bases and J lost 1, with 9 bases in between. Carried by the TCR beta cDNA libraries were unique molecular identifiers. Input amounts of roughly 0.9 to 10 million T cells were used. These gave 500,000 or so cDNA molecules, so each molecule approximated one T cell. TCRdb reanalysed the PCR reads using MiXCR and keeps one entry per CDR3 protein. The sample includes 750,000 to 950,000 distinct CDR3 sequences, roughly 50% of them seen just once. The material sequenced was blood. The origin of this receptor is a girl between 10 and 17 years old with multiple sclerosis. The chain recombines TRBV6-6 with TRBJ1-5; D ambiguous. CDR3 residues: CASSYILDSNQPQHF. CDR3 DNA: TGTGCCAGCAGTTACATCCTTGACAGCAATCAGCCCCAGCATTTT.